The 3 T cell receptor beta chains in this list originate from one sample, sequenced in a study of regulatory T cells in long-lasting Graves disease. Through Arm-PCR of CDR3 regions and iRepertoire HTBI primers, TCR beta libraries were built. One entry per CDR3 protein, called by TCRdb with MiXCR from the multiplex PCR reads. The sample lists about 420,000 distinct CDR3 sequences, about 15% seen once, with about 25% in the top ten. Time point specified: newly diagnosed GD, antithyroid drugs for less than 3 months. From RNA extracted from PBMCs, the TCR library was made. The same specimen was also included in a second study, on T cells in Graves' hyperthyroidism and ophthalmopathy.

The starting material was peripheral blood mononuclear cells (PBMCs), obtained at new diagnosis, from a patient treated with antithyroid drugs. These receptors all come from a young woman with Graves disease.

This clonotype was counted many times. The J gene is TRBJ1-1, the V gene TRBV20-1; TRBD1 is a possible D gene (5 bases). The CDR3 is 13 residues long. Per germline, CDR1 DFQATT and CDR2 SNEGSKA (reference sequence). Trimming left V 2 bases short and J 4 bases short, with 11 bases between. CDR3 region: CSARLQGSTEAFF. Written as DNA, the CDR3 is TGCAGTGCTAGACTCCAGGGCTCCACTGAAGCTTTCTTT.

This clonotype was detected a few times. The chain has TRBV7-2 and TRBJ2-6; 9 positions match TRBD2. The CDR3 has 18 amino acids. Germline CDR1 is SGHTA and CDR2 is FQGNSA. V lost 5 bases and J lost 4; bases outside the gene matches: 12. DNA for the CDR3: TGTGCCAGCAGCATCCATAGTGGGGGACTAGCAGGGGCCAACGTCCTGACTTTC. Translating it yields CASSIHSGGLAGANVLTF. Together with reference TRBV7-2 and TRBJ2-6, the CDR3 gives the full variable domain: GAGVSQSPSNKVTEKGKDVELRCDPISGHTALYWYRQSLGQGLEFLIYFQGNSAPDKSGLPSDRFSAERTGGSVSTLTIQRTQQEDSAVYLCASSIHSGGLAGANVLTFGAGSRLTVL.

This clonotype was seen many times. The J gene is TRBJ2-3, the V gene TRBV18, with D possibly being TRBD1 (5 bases). The CDR3 loop spans 14 amino acids. Germline CDR1 and CDR2: KGHSH and LQKENI. Trimming removed 2 bases at V and 6 bases at J, with 12 bases between. The CDR3 sequence: CASSPGALGDTQYF. CDR3 nucleotide sequence: TGTGCCAGCTCACCAGGGGCGCTCGGGGATACGCAGTATTTT. Complete variable domain (other parts from reference TRBV18 and TRBJ2-3): NAGVMQNPRHLVRRRGQEARLRCSPMKGHSHVYWYRQLPEEGLKFMVYLQKENIIDESGMPKERFSAEFPKEGPSILRIQQVVRGDSAAYFCASSPGALGDTQYFGPGTRLTVL.